This T cell receptor beta chain derives from a study of cytomegalovirus exposure and HLA in healthy donors. About the research overall: Researchers found that just over 80% of just under 400 genotyped donors fell within the Caucasian-associated ancestry cluster.

The PCR contained 60 Vbeta and 13 Jbeta primers. The protocol was immunoSEQ multiplex PCR, while the TCRdb copy is restricted to in-frame clones and leaves out a portion. The table records approximately 100,000 clones, around 9.6% of them present only once. This clone appeared a few times. The clonotype originates from a man aged 45 to 65 in good health and CMV-seropositive. Sequencing input: PBMCs.

The CDR3 region is CASAPKPRNRALFYNEQFF. For the CDR3, the DNA is TGTGCCAGCGCCCCCAAACCTAGGAACAGGGCACTGTTTTACAATGAGCAGTTCTTC. J is TRBJ2-1 and V is TRBV2; weak D call: TRBD1 (6 bases). This CDR3 comprises 19 residues. Germline-derived CDR1 and CDR2 are SNHLY and FYNNEI. Deletions cut 8 bases from V and 4 bases from J, with 30 bases between.